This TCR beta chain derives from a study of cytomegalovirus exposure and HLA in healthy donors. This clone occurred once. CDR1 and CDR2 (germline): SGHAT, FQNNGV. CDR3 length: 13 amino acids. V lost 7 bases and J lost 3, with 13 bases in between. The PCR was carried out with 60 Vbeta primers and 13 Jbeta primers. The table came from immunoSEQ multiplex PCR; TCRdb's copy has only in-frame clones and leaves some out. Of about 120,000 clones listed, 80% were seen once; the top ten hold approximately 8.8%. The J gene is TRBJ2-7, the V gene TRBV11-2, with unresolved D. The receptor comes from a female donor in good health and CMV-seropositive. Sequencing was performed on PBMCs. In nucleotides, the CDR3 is TGTGCCAGCAATCTACAGCCAAACTACGAGCAGTACTTC. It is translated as CASNLQPNYEQYF.